This T cell receptor beta chain was sequenced during a study of T cells in tuberculosis. This clone was detected only once. Produced via immunoSEQ multiplex PCR; TCRdb's table is partial and in-frame only. The sample holds nearly 60,000 clones, roughly 90% seen once. Thawed, overnight-rested PBMC were stained with GMM-loaded CD1B tetramer, viability dye and anti-CD3, then sorted. CD1B tetramers were loaded with Rhodococcus equi-derived C32 glucose monomycolate. CD14-expressing monocytes were removed from PBMC before cryopreservation and sorting. Each donor contributed some 96,000 sorted tetramer-negative cells. This CDR3 region has 12 residues. The V gene end was trimmed by 3 bases and the J gene end by 14 bases; junction bases not matched to a gene: 4. Per the germline V gene, CDR1 is SEHNR and CDR2 is FQNEAQ (reference sequence).

The gene calls are TRBV7-9 and TRBJ2-2; 9 nucleotides agree with TRBD1. The sequence derives from an adult woman with latent tuberculosis. The sequencing sample was made of CD1b-GMM tetramer-negative cells sorted from PBMCs. The CDR3 loop reads CASSFRDRVLFF. CDR3 DNA: TGTGCCAGCAGCTTCCGGGACAGGGTACTGTTTTTT.